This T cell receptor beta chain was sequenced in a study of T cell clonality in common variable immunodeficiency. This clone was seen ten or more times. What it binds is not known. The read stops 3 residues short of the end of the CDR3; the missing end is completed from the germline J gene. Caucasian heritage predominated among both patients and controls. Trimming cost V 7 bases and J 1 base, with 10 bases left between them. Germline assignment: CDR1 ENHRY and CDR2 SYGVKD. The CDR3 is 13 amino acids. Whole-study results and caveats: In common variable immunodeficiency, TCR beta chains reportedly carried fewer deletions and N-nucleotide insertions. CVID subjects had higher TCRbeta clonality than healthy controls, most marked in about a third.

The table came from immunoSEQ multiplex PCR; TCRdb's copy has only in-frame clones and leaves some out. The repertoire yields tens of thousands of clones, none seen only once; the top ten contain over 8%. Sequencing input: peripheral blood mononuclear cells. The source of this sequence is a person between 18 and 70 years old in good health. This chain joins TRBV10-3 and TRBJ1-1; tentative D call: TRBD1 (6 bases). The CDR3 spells CAIKGGANTEAFF. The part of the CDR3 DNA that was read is TGTGCCATCAAAGGGGGGGCGAACACTGAA.